These T cell receptor beta chains were read from a single sample in a study of blood T cell repertoires in COVID-19. The method was immunoSEQ multiplex PCR; TCRdb's version includes in-frame clones alone and lacks a portion of them. The table lists approximately 180,000 clones, around 87% of them singletons. Sequencing was carried out using peripheral blood. The receptor set was obtained from a man in his forties with active or convalescent COVID-19. The CDR3 runs from the conserved cysteine through the conserved F or W.

CDR3: CASSVRLAGTTDTQYF; V: TRBV6-1
CDR3: CASSLDPTGAGANVLTF; V: TRBV5-1
CDR3: CASRPTGVLTNEKLFF; V: TRBV6-6
CDR3: CASSQEQVNSPLHF; V: TRBV4-2
CDR3: CASSQDRIRGPPEAFF; V: TRBV4-3
CDR3: CASSDRDYEQYF; V: TRBV6-1
CDR3: CAWSVDRALFSYNSPLHF; V: TRBV30
CDR3: CASSPPGGTEAFF; V: TRBV11-3
CDR3: CASSRGTVGYGYTF; V: TRBV6-5
CDR3: CASSLGTSGGLYTGELFF; V: TRBV7-9
CDR3: CASSPTEYGYTF; V: TRBV5-1
CDR3: CASSVRGRGEQFF; V: TRBV10-2
CDR3: CASRRDESGQISTDTQYF; V: TRBV5-4
CDR3: CASTQGPEFYGYTF; V: TRBV3-1/TRBV3-2
CDR3: CASSLGRQGTQYF; V: TRBV7-9
CDR3: CASRPLAGFQETQYF; V: TRBV5-1
CDR3: CASRPTAGGLSNTGELFF; V: TRBV27
CDR3: CASSLAGNAVYTF; V: TRBV7-9
CDR3: CASRGGETGVYGYTF; V: TRBV6-5
CDR3: CASSVFRTGARFYGYTF; V: TRBV28
CDR3: CASNPGLYNEQFF; V: TRBV6-2/TRBV6-3
CDR3: CASSQEGDPLHF; V: TRBV14
CDR3: CASSQGGGAEEETQYF; V: TRBV4-1
CDR3: CASSEGGVTFF; V: TRBV10-2
CDR3: CASSEFGAGGVSPGNTIYF; V: TRBV6-1
CDR3: CASSPGQRLIYTF; V: TRBV7-2
CDR3: CASSGRRGGPISDTQYF; V: TRBV9
CDR3: CASRSGTGGFEQYF; V: TRBV7-3
CDR3: CSVLGTGNNQPQHF; V: TRBV29-1
CDR3: CASSLNPLARFEQYF; V: TRBV5-1
CDR3: CASSLRDRGADEQYF; V: TRBV9
CDR3: CASSWGQGPNQPQHF; V: TRBV5-1
CDR3: CASGLAGGPWNEQFF; V: TRBV27
CDR3: CASTPRGGAGGTDTQYF; V: TRBV19
CDR3: CASSPRVKETQYF; V: TRBV18
CDR3: CAKKSGGASIQYF; V: TRBV2
CDR3: CASNPGGTEAFF; V: TRBV12-3/TRBV12-4
CDR3: CASSASGGDSYEQYF; V: TRBV9
CDR3: CSVMTGEFYEQYF; V: TRBV29-1
CDR3: CASSLRRGQGHDYGYTF; V: TRBV28
CDR3: CASSQDPSTSVYYNEQFF; V: TRBV4-2
CDR3: CASSVASNTEAFF; V: TRBV9
CDR3: CASSLDSHEKLFF; V: TRBV7-9
CDR3: CASSPSGGASEQFF; V: TRBV18
CDR3: CAWSDGSGGASSRAFF; V: TRBV30
CDR3: CATGVPGLAASQETQYF; V: TRBV3-1/TRBV3-2
CDR3: CASSLGGLTNNEQFF; V: TRBV11-1
CDR3: CASSETFRQGFGNTEAFF; V: TRBV6-1
CDR3: CATSRDRTVSRGYTF; V: TRBV15
CDR3: CAWMLAGVVHEQYF; V: TRBV30
CDR3: CASSHRVSRTRWHNEQFF; V: TRBV5-1
CDR3: CASSLDRVSYEQYF; V: TRBV11-3
CDR3: CATSDRTSGGGTDTQYF; V: TRBV24-1
CDR3: CASSITGGTEAFF; V: TRBV11-3
CDR3: CASSFTRGGGELFF; V: TRBV7-2
CDR3: CASEVSGDGNEKLFF; V: TRBV21-1
CDR3: CASSRTGGYYGYTF; V: TRBV19